This TCR beta chain was sequenced during a study of blood T cell repertoires in COVID-19. For the study at large: The United States, Italy and Spain supplied acute and convalescent COVID-19 samples.

Per germline, CDR1 MNHNY and CDR2 SVGAGI (reference sequence). CDR3 length: 14 amino acids. V dropped 6 bases and J dropped 3 bases, with 14 bases sitting between them. In the authors' workflow: It was from reference gene primer amplification that nucleated cell counts were estimated. Produced via immunoSEQ multiplex PCR; TCRdb's table is partial and in-frame only. That table gives V, J and clone size, and the DNA gave D and trimming. The sample holds 110,000 to 150,000 clones, under 80% seen once. The TCR originated in a man aged 55 to 69 with acute or convalescent COVID-19. Source material: peripheral blood. The chain carries TRBV6-6 and TRBJ1-2; no clear D gene. The CDR3 loop reads CASSDAGFYYGYTF. As DNA, the CDR3 is TGTGCCAGCAGCGACGCAGGTTTCTACTATGGCTACACCTTC.